Below are 8 T cell receptor beta chains sequenced from a single sample in a study of blood T cell repertoires in COVID-19. The table came from immunoSEQ multiplex PCR; TCRdb's copy has only in-frame clones and leaves some out. The sample carries around 80,000 clones, approximately 78% recorded once. The specimen sequenced was peripheral blood. These receptors were obtained from an elderly woman with acute or convalescent COVID-19.

V usage is TRBV7-9 and J usage is TRBJ2-3; TRBD1 is a possible D gene (5 bases). With 1 base removed from V and 5 bases from J, the gap between germline ends came to 16 bases. Germline V gene lookup returns CDR1 SEHNR and CDR2 FQNEAQ (reference sequence). This CDR3 spans 16 amino acids. In DNA, the CDR3 is TGTGCCAGCAGCTTAGGTTCCACAGGCCCTAGAGATACGCAGTATTTT. Protein product: CASSLGSTGPRDTQYF.

This clone was picked up a small number of times. This CDR3 is CASSTNFRGTTGELFF. In nucleotides, the CDR3 is TGTGCCAGCAGCACTAATTTCAGGGGGACCACCGGGGAGCTGTTTTTT. The rearrangement links TRBV5-5 to TRBJ2-2; 7 bases are a match to TRBD1. The germline V gene encodes CDR1 SGHKS and CDR2 YYEKEE (reference sequence). J was trimmed by 4 bases and V by 4 bases; bases with no gene match: 10. The CDR3 totals 16 residues.

The V call is TRBV28, the J call TRBJ1-1; D uncertain. Germline CDR1 is MDHEN and CDR2 is SYDVKM. The CDR3 spans 15 residues. Trimming shortened V by 8 bases and J by 3 bases, and 19 bases separated the two germline ends. The CDR3 spells CASLRGVEGYTEAFF. The CDR3 coding sequence is TGTGCCAGCCTTCGGGGAGTGGAAGGGTACACTGAAGCTTTCTTT.

The chain recombines TRBV7-2 with TRBJ2-7; TRBD1 matches 7 bases. Germline V gives CDR1 SGHTA, CDR2 FQGNSA. The CDR3 length is 13 residues. V shed 4 bases, J shed 2 bases, and the junction held 2 bases outside the gene matches. The CDR3 region is CASSSGQTYEQYF. CDR3 DNA sequence: TGTGCCAGCAGCTCGGGACAGACCTACGAGCAGTACTTC.

The CDR3 DNA sequence: TGTGCCAGTACTCCGGGACAGGGGACCGGCCGGAGTCAGCCCCAGCATTTT. It codes for CASTPGQGTGRSQPQHF. The V call is TRBV5-8, the J call TRBJ1-5; TRBD1 matches 10 bases. J gave up 6 bases and V 8 bases, and 17 bases lay outside the gene matches. The germline V gene encodes CDR1 SGHTS and CDR2 YDEGEE. This CDR3 region has 17 residues. The full variable domain, completed using reference TRBV5-8 and TRBJ1-5, is EAGVTQSPTHLIKTRGQQATLRCSPISGHTSVYWYQQALGLGLQFLLWYDEGEERNRGNFPPRFSGRQFPNYSSELNVNALELEDSALYLCASTPGQGTGRSQPQHFGDGTRLSIL.

The rearrangement joins TRBV14 to TRBJ2-5, with a tentative D call TRBD1 (5 bases). Trimming took off 1 base at V and 0 bases at J, with 9 bases between the two ends. The length of the CDR3 is 15 residues. The germline V gene has CDR1 SGHDN and CDR2 FVKESK. The CDR3 nucleotides are TGTGCCAGCAGCCAAGGACAGTCCAACCAAGAGACCCAGTACTTC. Encoded protein: CASSQGQSNQETQYF.

The chain carries TRBV3-1 (or the pseudogene TRBV3-2) and TRBJ2-5; D possibly corresponds to TRBD2 (6 bases). The germline V gene has CDR1 LGHDT and CDR2 YNNKEL (reference sequence). The CDR3 runs to 16 residues. The V end was cut by 4 bases, the J end by 1 base, with 16 bases between. This CDR3 is CASSRGEAGIQETQYF. CDR3 bases: TGTGCCAGCAGCCGGGGCGAGGCGGGGATCCAAGAGACCCAGTACTTC.

The sample holds one count of this clone. This chain links TRBV28 with TRBJ2-6; a weak D match, TRBD1 (5 bases). Germline CDR1 and CDR2: MDHEN and SYDVKM. Trimming left V 3 bases short and J 0 bases short, with 9 bases between. There are 16 residues in the CDR3. The CDR3 bases are TGTGCCAGCAGTTTGACGACAGCCTCTGGGGCCAACGTCCTGACTTTC. This encodes CASSLTTASGANVLTF.